The rows below give T cell receptor beta chains drawn from one sample of a study of blood T cell repertoires in COVID-19. TCRdb keeps only in-frame clones here, not all; method: immunoSEQ multiplex PCR. The sample contains about 220,000 clones, around 80% of which appear only once. Sequenced material: peripheral blood. All receptors derive from a woman aged 70-85 years with acute or convalescent COVID-19. Both conserved end residues are part of each CDR3. D genes are given only for firm matches. Not all rows give a size; the values are once, few, many and, for expanded clones, a class.

>TRBD1|TRBV15|few|TRBJ2-6
CATSRTGVTNVLTF
TGTGCCACCAGCCGGACAGGGGTAACCAACGTCCTGACTTTC
>NA|TRBV20-1|once|TRBJ2-4
CSASDRGGAKNIQYF
TGCAGTGCTAGTGATAGGGGCGGAGCCAAAAACATTCAGTACTTC
>TRBD1|TRBV19|NA|TRBJ2-2
CASRPGQGPAGELFF
TGTGCCAGTAGACCGGGACAGGGCCCAGCCGGGGAGCTGTTTTTT
>TRBD1|TRBV9|NA|TRBJ1-1
CASSGGQGASAFF
TGTGCCAGCAGCGGGGGACAGGGGGCCTCAGCTTTCTTT
>TRBD1|TRBV18|NA|TRBJ1-4
CASSPSDRPNEKLFF
TGTGCCAGCTCACCATCGGACAGGCCTAATGAAAAACTGTTTTTT
>TRBD1|TRBV12-5|NA|TRBJ1-2
CASGLGDSLIYGYTF
TGTGCTAGTGGTTTGGGGGACAGCCTCATCTATGGCTACACCTTC
>TRBD2|TRBV18|NA|TRBJ2-1
CASSPTSGDNEQFF
TGTGCCAGCTCACCAACTAGCGGGGACAATGAGCAGTTCTTC
>NA|TRBV6-5|NA|TRBJ2-2
CASTGQRNTGELFF
TGTGCCAGTACAGGACAAAGGAACACCGGGGAGCTGTTTTTT
>TRBD2|TRBV9|NA|TRBJ2-1
CASSSTPGGPYNEQFF
TGTGCCAGCAGCTCAACCCCGGGGGGGCCCTACAATGAGCAGTTCTTC
>TRBD1|TRBV30|NA|TRBJ2-5
CAWSRGGGTQYF
TGTGCCTGGAGTCGAGGGGGCGGGACCCAGTACTTC
>NA|TRBV24-1|NA|TRBJ2-7
CATSPNAQANEQYF
TGTGCCACCAGTCCTAATGCACAGGCGAACGAGCAGTACTTC
>TRBD2|TRBV7-2|once|TRBJ2-5
CASSFSGGTNLQETQYF
TGTGCCAGCAGCTTTAGCGGGGGGACCAATCTCCAAGAGACCCAGTACTTC
>TRBD2|TRBV7-3|NA|TRBJ2-2
CASSPAGGEDTGELFF
TGTGCCAGCAGCCCAGCCGGGGGGGAGGACACCGGGGAGCTGTTTTTT
>NA|TRBV2|NA|TRBJ1-5
CASSIRGGSNQPQHF
TGTGCCAGCAGTATTAGGGGTGGAAGCAATCAGCCCCAGCATTTT
>NA|TRBV13|NA|TRBJ1-1
CASSENRVDTEAFF
TGTGCCAGCAGCGAAAACCGGGTGGACACTGAAGCTTTCTTT
>NA|TRBV30|few|TRBJ1-1
CAWIGGAGAFF
TGTGCCTGGATTGGGGGCGCTGGGGCTTTCTTT
>NA|TRBV5-1|NA|TRBJ2-7
CASSLGGTQGNEQYF
TGCGCCAGCAGCTTGGGGGGCACACAGGGAAACGAGCAGTACTTC
>NA|TRBV7-3|NA|TRBJ1-1
CASSLRSDGTEAFF
TGTGCCAGCAGCTTAAGGTCAGATGGCACTGAAGCTTTCTTT
>NA|TRBV20-1|NA|TRBJ1-2
CSASGTSVRGYTF
TGCAGTGCTAGTGGAACGTCGGTCCGCGGCTACACCTTC
>NA|TRBV15|NA|TRBJ1-6
CATSRRLGAQGSPLHF
TGTGCCACCAGCAGAAGGTTGGGGGCTCAGGGCTCACCCCTCCACTTT
>TRBD1|TRBV20-1|NA|TRBJ1-2
CSASGQGNYGYTF
TGCAGTGCTAGTGGACAGGGGAACTATGGCTACACCTTC
>TRBD1|TRBV20-1|NA|TRBJ1-2
CSASSTGVYGYTF
TGCAGTGCTAGTAGCACAGGGGTCTATGGCTACACCTTC
>TRBD1|TRBV7-2|NA|TRBJ2-6
CASSPVGTGGAGANVLTF
TGTGCCAGCAGCCCCGTAGGGACAGGGGGCGCTGGGGCCAACGTCCTGACTTTC
>NA|TRBV19|NA|TRBJ1-2
CASTRAGSYGYTF
TGTGCCAGTACCCGGGCGGGGAGCTATGGCTACACCTTC
>NA|TRBV5-1|few|TRBJ2-1
CASSLEGDSYNEQFF
TGCGCCAGCAGCTTAGAGGGGGACTCCTACAATGAGCAGTTCTTC
>TRBD2|TRBV24-1|NA|TRBJ2-1
CATSDRLAERRAQFF
TGTGCCACCAGTGATCGGCTAGCGGAGCGGAGGGCGCAGTTCTTC
>TRBD1|TRBV12-3/TRBV12-4|NA|TRBJ1-2
CASSLGQVNGYTF
TGTGCCAGCAGTTTGGGACAGGTCAATGGCTACACCTTC
>NA|TRBV5-6|many|TRBJ1-2
CASSPTARGGGDYGYTF
TGTGCCAGCAGCCCGACGGCGAGAGGAGGGGGGGACTATGGCTACACCTTC
>NA|TRBV5-1|NA|TRBJ2-5
CASSLEGRETQYF
TGCGCCAGCAGCTTAGAGGGCCGAGAGACCCAGTACTTC
>TRBD1|TRBV2|once|TRBJ1-2
CASEGDRGYYGYTF
TGTGCCAGCGAAGGGGACAGGGGCTACTATGGCTACACCTTC
>TRBD1|TRBV2|NA|TRBJ1-2
CASSDGQARGYTF
TGTGCCAGCAGCGACGGACAGGCTCGTGGCTACACCTTC
>NA|TRBV2|NA|TRBJ1-2
CASSLDRADYGYTF
TGTGCCAGCAGTTTGGACAGAGCCGACTATGGCTACACCTTC
>TRBD1|TRBV3-1/TRBV3-2|NA|TRBJ1-2
CASGQARGGYTF
TGTGCCAGCGGACAGGCCCGAGGAGGCTACACCTTC
>NA|TRBV30|NA|TRBJ2-3
CAWSPPLDTQYF
TGTGCCTGGAGTCCCCCTTTAGATACGCAGTATTTT
>NA|TRBV3-1/TRBV3-2|NA|TRBJ2-7
CASSQDWGPYEQYF
TGTGCCAGCAGCCAAGATTGGGGGCCCTACGAGCAGTACTTC
>TRBD1|TRBV14|few|TRBJ1-2
CAWGQGDYGYTF
TGTGCCTGGGGACAGGGCGACTATGGCTACACCTTC
>NA|TRBV30|NA|TRBJ2-1
CAWTPGYGNEQFF
TGTGCCTGGACCCCCGGGTATGGCAATGAGCAGTTCTTC
>TRBD2|TRBV19|NA|TRBJ2-3
CASSYSGVTDTQYF
TGTGCCAGTAGTTATAGCGGGGTCACAGATACGCAGTATTTT
>NA|TRBV21-1|NA|TRBJ1-2
CASSKRRGAGYTF
TGTGCCAGCAGCAAACGAAGGGGCGCTGGCTACACCTTC
>TRBD1|TRBV18|NA|TRBJ1-5
CASSLGQGTGGQPQHF
TGTGCCAGCTCACTGGGACAGGGCACGGGTGGACAGCCCCAGCATTTT
>TRBD2|TRBV6-2/TRBV6-3|NA|TRBJ2-3
CASSYPVGAGGLHF
TGTGCCAGCAGTTACCCCGTAGGGGCGGGGGGGTTACATTTT
>TRBD2|TRBV7-9|NA|TRBJ2-7
CASSSGGTISYEQYF
TGTGCCAGCAGCTCCGGGGGGACGATCTCCTACGAGCAGTACTTC
>TRBD2|TRBV4-1|NA|TRBJ2-7
CASSQPSGGGLPYEQYF
TGCGCCAGCAGCCAACCCTCTGGCGGGGGGCTTCCCTACGAGCAGTACTTC
>NA|TRBV6-1|NA|TRBJ2-5
CASSDSVAPTGETQYF
TGTGCCAGCAGTGATTCGGTAGCCCCTACCGGGGAGACCCAGTACTTC
>NA|TRBV6-5|NA|TRBJ1-2
CASTTSAGGNYGYTF
TGTGCCAGCACCACATCCGCGGGAGGTAACTATGGCTACACCTTC
>TRBD1|TRBV19|NA|TRBJ2-7
CASSRTGGASYEQYF
TGTGCCAGTAGTAGGACAGGGGGCGCCTCCTACGAGCAGTACTTC
>NA|TRBV4-3|NA|TRBJ1-3
CASSLYRASGNTIYF
TGCGCCAGCAGCCTTTACAGAGCCTCTGGAAACACCATATATTTT
>TRBD2|TRBV19|NA|TRBJ2-3
CASKGLAGGFNTAPADTQYF
TGTGCCAGTAAGGGACTAGCGGGGGGGTTTAATACCGCTCCGGCAGATACGCAGTATTTT
>TRBD1|TRBV24-1|NA|TRBJ1-3
CATSDVMPRDREKFELSGNTIYF
TGTGCCACCAGTGATGTAATGCCCCGGGACAGGGAAAAATTTGAGCTCTCTGGAAACACCATATATTTT
>TRBD1|TRBV7-6|NA|TRBJ1-5
CASSSQKTGAYQPQHF
TGTGCCAGCAGCTCCCAGAAGACAGGGGCCTATCAGCCCCAGCATTTT
>TRBD2|TRBV5-4|NA|TRBJ2-5
CASSRGGAPETQYF
TGTGCCAGCAGCCGCGGGGGGGCCCCAGAGACCCAGTACTTC
>NA|TRBV2|NA|TRBJ1-2
CASSVRWAAYGYTF
TGTGCCAGCAGTGTTCGTTGGGCAGCCTATGGCTACACCTTC
>NA|TRBV7-2|once|TRBJ2-3
CASSPQPMGGKGDTQYF
TGTGCCAGCAGCCCTCAACCTATGGGGGGAAAGGGGGATACGCAGTATTTT
>NA|TRBV19|NA|TRBJ2-2
CASSVQGIGELFF
TGTGCCAGTAGTGTACAGGGCATCGGGGAGCTGTTTTTT
>TRBD1|TRBV2|NA|TRBJ2-2
CASKGQPNTGELFF
TGTGCCAGCAAGGGACAGCCGAACACCGGGGAGCTGTTTTTT
>NA|TRBV7-3|NA|TRBJ2-1
CASSPGTRTYNEQFF
TGTGCCAGCAGCCCCGGGACTCGCACCTACAATGAGCAGTTCTTC
>NA|TRBV6-5|few|TRBJ2-5
CASSVFPGTETQYF
TGTGCCAGCAGCGTATTCCCAGGGACTGAGACCCAGTACTTC
>TRBD1|TRBV5-1|many|TRBJ1-5
CASSLDGEGAQPQHF
TGCGCCAGCAGCTTGGATGGAGAGGGGGCACAGCCCCAGCATTTT
>TRBD1|TRBV10-3|NA|TRBJ1-5
CAVATGGEGNQPQHF
TGTGCCGTAGCGACAGGGGGCGAGGGCAATCAGCCCCAGCATTTT
>NA|TRBV7-2|few|TRBJ2-7
CASTGDSREQYF
TGTGCCAGCACAGGGGATTCTCGAGAGCAGTACTTC